The present T cell receptor beta chain was sequenced within a study of cytomegalovirus exposure and HLA in healthy donors. Across the study: Researchers previously reported finding roughly 120 million unique TCR beta sequences from around 200 million T cells.

Findings and limits, study-wide: Most of the TCR beta V segments (in an earlier analysis) were productive either about 90% or about 30% of the time. In vitro checks showed that a few CMV-associated chains really do target CMV antigens. It was reported that TCR beta sequences correctly inferred the HLA-A and HLA-B alleles for most subjects.

The CDR3 spans 16 residues. Germline V gives CDR1 SGHAT, CDR2 FQNNGV. The ends were cut back, 2 bases at V and 0 bases at J, with 11 bases in the middle. A note on this clone: Its antigen is not known.

PCR primers comprised 60 Vbeta and 13 Jbeta primers. Produced via immunoSEQ multiplex PCR; TCRdb's table is partial and in-frame only. This sample carries 150,000 to 200,000 clones, approximately 80% of them seen once, and the ten largest clones take almost 7%. This TCR was recovered from a man in his thirties or forties in good health and CMV-seropositive. The chain recombines TRBV11-2 with TRBJ1-5; tentative D call: TRBD1 (5 bases). The sample was PBMCs. CDR3 loop: CASSLRGGDSNQPQHF. For the CDR3, the DNA is TGTGCCAGCAGCTTACGGGGGGGTGATAGCAATCAGCCCCAGCATTTT.